This is a list of T cell receptor beta chains from one sample in a study of response to subunit inactivated influenza vaccine. TCRdb redid the calling of the RT-PCR reads with MiXCR, one entry per CDR3 protein. The table has about 780,000 distinct CDR3 sequences, roughly 18% seen once. The sequenced sample was PBMCs from blood, obtained about 5 days after vaccination. The receptors derive from a man aged 50 or older who received an inactivated influenza vaccine. The CDR3 runs from the conserved cysteine through the conserved F or W. D genes are given only for firm matches. The size of a clone is reported for some rows only, either as once, few or many, or as a class for expanded clones.

NA,TRBV24-1,TRBD1,TRBJ2-3,TGTGCCACCAGTGTGGCCGCCGGGACAGGGGGTACAGATACGCAGTATTTT,CATSVAAGTGGTDTQYF
few,TRBV15,NA,TRBJ1-2,TGTGCCACCAGCAGAGTGGGGGCCGCGAACTATGGCTACACCTTC,CATSRVGAANYGYTF
many,TRBV7-3,NA,TRBJ2-1,TGTGCCAGCAGCTTAAATGCAGGGGTTGGTGAGCAGTTCTTC,CASSLNAGVGEQFF
NA,TRBV20-1,NA,TRBJ2-7,TGCAGTGCGAGAGAACTGGGCAAATACGAGCAGTACTTC,CSARELGKYEQYF
NA,TRBV7-9,TRBD1,TRBJ2-2,TGTGCCTGCACCGGGACAGGGGCGTCATTGGGCACCGGGGAGCTGTTTTTT,CACTGTGASLGTGELFF
NA,TRBV2,NA,TRBJ2-3,TGTGCCAGCAGGGAGGGTACACCCAGCACAGATACGCAGTATTTT,CASREGTPSTDTQYF
NA,TRBV6-1,NA,TRBJ2-1,TGTGCCAGCAGGGGGAGAGAGGGGGGAGGTCGCTACAATGAGCAGTTCTTC,CASRGREGGGRYNEQFF
NA,TRBV7-6,NA,TRBJ1-5,TGTGCCAGCAGTCCTGCAGGGTCTGTAAATCAGCCCCAGCATTTT,CASSPAGSVNQPQHF
NA,TRBV20-1,TRBD1,TRBJ2-7,TGCAGTGCTGTAACTAAACAGGGGTTCCACGAGCAGTACTTC,CSAVTKQGFHEQYF
few,TRBV5-5,TRBD2,TRBJ2-3,TGTGCCAGCAGCTTGGGGACGTGGGCGGGGGGGCGTAGGCAGTATTTT,CASSLGTWAGGRRQYF
NA,TRBV5-5,NA,TRBJ1-2,TGTGCCAGCAGCTCCTTCGACGGCTATGTCTACACCTTC,CASSSFDGYVYTF
few,TRBV13,TRBD2,TRBJ2-3,TGTGCCAGCAACCACCCCGGGACTAGCAAGTCAGATACGCAGTATTTT,CASNHPGTSKSDTQYF
NA,TRBV6-5,NA,TRBJ2-1,TGTGCCAGCAGTTACTCTTACGGGGGAAATGAGCAGTTCTTC,CASSYSYGGNEQFF
few,TRBV5-1,NA,TRBJ2-6,TGCGCCAGCAGCTGGGGACCTGGACCGGTCTCTGGGGCCAACGTCCTGACTTTC,CASSWGPGPVSGANVLTF
NA,TRBV7-3,TRBD2,TRBJ2-1,TGTGCCAGCAGCTCCAATAGCGGGATCAACAATGAGCAGTTCTTC,CASSSNSGINNEQFF
many,TRBV12-3/TRBV12-4,NA,TRBJ1-5,TGTGCCAGCAGTTCCGCGGGCGTGAGCAATCAGCCCCAGCATTTT,CASSSAGVSNQPQHF
few,TRBV24-1,NA,TRBJ2-1,TGTGCCACCAGTGATCCCCTGGTACACAATGAGCAGTTCTTC,CATSDPLVHNEQFF
NA,TRBV15,NA,TRBJ1-2,TGTGCCACCAGCAGGGGCCGAACCAGTGGAGGCTACACCTTC,CATSRGRTSGGYTF
NA,TRBV20-1,NA,TRBJ2-2,TGCAGTGCTAGAGATCCCAGGACGACCGGGGAGCTGTTTTTT,CSARDPRTTGELFF
few,TRBV5-1,TRBD2,TRBJ2-2,TGCGCCAGCAGCTGGGAGGGAAGGAACACCGGGGAGCTGTTTTTT,CASSWEGRNTGELFF
NA,TRBV28,TRBD2,TRBJ2-7,TGTGCCAGCAGTGGGAGCGGGAGGGCCTACGAGCAGTACTTC,CASSGSGRAYEQYF
few,TRBV19,TRBD1,TRBJ1-5,TGTGCCAGTAGATCCGGGACAGGGGAAGGGCAGCCCCAGCATTTT,CASRSGTGEGQPQHF
few,TRBV15,NA,TRBJ1-5,TGTGCCACCAGCAGAGGGTCAGGGCCTCAGCCCCAGCATTTT,CATSRGSGPQPQHF
NA,TRBV6-2/TRBV6-3,NA,TRBJ2-7,TGTGCCAGCAGTTACTCGGTTGAGAAAGGCCGAGCGGTTTCATACGAGCAGTACTTC,CASSYSVEKGRAVSYEQYF
NA,TRBV27,TRBD1,TRBJ2-1,TGTGCCAGCAGATCCGGGACAGTAACCTACAATGAGCAGTTCTTC,CASRSGTVTYNEQFF
few,TRBV7-3,NA,TRBJ2-2,TGTGCCAGCAGCTTAACCCGGTTTTCGGCAGCGAACACCGGGGAGCTGTTTTTT,CASSLTRFSAANTGELFF
NA,TRBV7-2,NA,TRBJ2-1,TGTGCCAGCAGCTTATTTGGACGGGGCCAGGCCTACAATGAGCAGTTCTTC,CASSLFGRGQAYNEQFF